This TCR beta chain was captured in a study of OX40 agonist ivuxolimab in advanced cancers. Study summary: The group had a mean age of about 60 years, ranged from about 20 to 90, and was just under 85% male.

Patients who had autoimmune disease history or got systemic immunosuppression were left out. Repertoires were generated with immunoSEQ multiplex PCR, while TCRdb's copy carries only in-frame clones and drops some. The profile shows about 26,000 clones, about 74% of them singletons. As for this clone: One junction end disagrees with the germline gene, perhaps due to a read error.

Germline V CDR1 and CDR2: SGHRS, YFSETQ. The CDR3 totals 13 residues. This receptor was taken from an adult with an advanced solid tumor such as melanoma, head and neck, liver or kidney cancer. This specimen consisted of CD4+ or CD8+ T cells sorted from blood, obtained in a trial of the OX40 agonist ivuxolimab. The chain combines TRBV5-1 with TRBJ1-1; D is unclear. In nucleotides, the CDR3 is TGTGCCAGCAGCTTGGGCCCGGGATCTGAAGCTTTCTTT. It translates to CASSLGPGSEAFF.